One sample yielded the 24 T cell receptor beta chains listed below, sequenced in a study of T cell repertoires in cytomegalovirus infection. MiXCR, run by TCRdb on the reads, gives a single entry per CDR3 protein. The sample holds over 250,000 distinct CDR3 sequences, roughly 21% seen once. The antigens for these receptors are not known. The sequenced sample was cultured PBMCs, obtained from culture after CMV antigen stimulation. These receptors all stem from a human donor in good health (CMV status not recorded). Some clones in this sample may be carry-over from other donors' samples.

This clonotype was recorded many times. This sequence joins TRBV7-2 and TRBJ1-1; D unresolved. Trimming pared 1 base from V and 4 bases from J, leaving 13 bases between. Germline V gives CDR1 SGHTA, CDR2 FQGNSA. The CDR3 has 15 residues. CDR3 in DNA: TGTGCCAGCAGCTTAGTTGGAGGGATGTCCACTGAAGCTTTCTTT. As protein: CASSLVGGMSTEAFF.

This clonotype has just a few counts. The chain carries TRBV19 and TRBJ2-3; TRBD1 agrees at 8 bases. The CDR3 has 20 amino acids. From germline, CDR1 is LNHDA and CDR2 SQIVND (reference sequence). The V gene end was trimmed by 3 bases and the J gene end by 0 bases; junction bases not matched to a gene: 17. The CDR3 nucleotides read TGTGCCAGTAGTATCCCCGGAGCAGGGGGCACCCCGTTGAGCACAGATACGCAGTATTTT. It translates to CASSIPGAGGTPLSTDTQYF.

The chain uses TRBV4-3 and TRBJ2-7, with D unresolved. In germline, CDR1 is LGHNA, CDR2 YSLEER. The V end lost 6 bases, the J end lost 6 bases, and 18 bases lay between the germline ends. This CDR3 region has 14 residues. This CDR3 is CASRRRARPGEQYV. As DNA, the CDR3 is TGCGCCAGCAGACGACGGGCCCGCCCCGGCGAGCAGTACGTC.

This clonotype was recorded a few times. The chain combines TRBV10-3 with TRBJ1-1; D is unresolved. Germline V lookup: CDR1 ENHRY, CDR2 SYGVKD. The CDR3 has 14 amino acids. V lost 0 bases and J lost 3, with 8 bases in between. The CDR3 nucleotides are TGTGCCATCAGTGAGTCCCTGACGGACACTGAAGCTTTCTTT. It is translated as CAISESLTDTEAFF.

V usage is TRBV27 and J usage is TRBJ1-1, with 9 nucleotides matching TRBD1. CDR3 size: 13 residues. The V segment lost 6 bases and the J segment 4 bases; nucleotides outside the gene matches: 3. In germline, CDR1 is MNHEY, CDR2 SMNVEV (reference sequence). For the CDR3, the DNA is TGTGCCAGCAGACAGGGGGCGGTCACTGAAGCTTTCTTT. This translates into CASRQGAVTEAFF.

This clonotype was seen at least ten times. This chain uses TRBV7-9 with TRBJ2-1; unclear D gene. Germline assignment: CDR1 SEHNR and CDR2 FQNEAQ (reference sequence). The V gene lost 3 bases and the J gene lost 9 bases, with 6 bases spanning the gap. The CDR3 consists of 11 residues. The CDR3 sequence: CASSLSAEQFF. CDR3 bases: TGTGCCAGCAGCTTGAGCGCTGAGCAGTTCTTC. Full variable domain (missing parts from reference TRBV7-9 and TRBJ2-1): DTGVSQNPRHKITKRGQNVTFRCDPISEHNRLYWYRQTLGQGPEFLTYFQNEAQLEKSRLLSDRFSAERPKGSFSTLEIQRTEQGDSAMYLCASSLSAEQFFGPGTRLTVL.

This clonotype occurred many times. The rearrangement uses TRBV7-2 and TRBJ1-1, with TRBD1 as a possible D gene (6 bases). V lost 3 bases, J lost 1 base, and 15 bases lay in between. This CDR3 has 16 residues. Germline CDR1 SGHTA, CDR2 FQGNSA. CDR3 in DNA: TGTGCCAGCAGCTTCCTCCGGACAGCTAAGAACACTGAAGCTTTCTTT. This codes for CASSFLRTAKNTEAFF.

This clonotype appeared many times. The V and J genes are TRBV7-2 and TRBJ2-3, with 8 bases lining up with TRBD2. The CDR3 totals 16 residues. The junction had 9 bases not matched to a gene; V was cut back by 5 bases and J by 2 bases. From germline, CDR1 is SGHTA and CDR2 FQGNSA. The CDR3 loop reads CASSRRLAPPTDTQYF. CDR3 DNA: TGTGCCAGCAGCCGCCGACTAGCGCCCCCCACAGATACGCAGTATTTT.

This clonotype was observed a handful of times. DNA for the CDR3: TGTGCCAGCAGCTCCGATGTTGGGTATGGCTACACCTTC. Its translation: CASSSDVGYGYTF. The V call is TRBV11-2, the J call TRBJ1-2; D is uncertain. The CDR3 spans 13 residues. Trimming cost V 4 bases and J 5 bases, with 11 bases left between them. Per the germline V gene, CDR1 is SGHAT and CDR2 is FQNNGV.

CDR3 DNA: TGTGCTAGTGGTTTTACCCTAGGCTATGGCTACACCTTC. This codes for CASGFTLGYGYTF. The chain is built from TRBV12-5 and TRBJ1-2; the D is unclear. The germline gives CDR1 LGHNT, CDR2 FRNRAP. Trimming pared 3 bases from V and 4 bases from J, leaving 9 bases between. This CDR3 is built from 13 residues. The full variable domain, its missing parts supplied by reference TRBV12-5 and TRBJ1-2, is DARVTQTPRHKVTEMGQEVTMRCQPILGHNTVFWYRQTMMQGLELLAYFRNRAPLDDSGMPKDRFSAEMPDATLATLKIQPSEPRDSAVYFCASGFTLGYGYTFGSGTRLTVV.

A remark on this clonotype: A much more abundant neighbour one base away suggests this may be a read error. The rearrangement joins TRBV19 to TRBJ2-1, with 8 positions matching TRBD2. The CDR3 is 13 amino acids. Germline CDR1 reads LNHDA; CDR2 reads SQIVND (reference sequence). V trimming: 6 bases; J trimming: 8 bases; junction bases outside the gene matches: 6. The CDR3 spells CASSKRELYEQFF. CDR3 nucleotide sequence: TGTGCCAGTAGCAAGCGGGAGCTCTATGAGCAGTTCTTC.

This clonotype has only a few counts. V gene TRBV7-3 combines with J gene TRBJ2-1; D is possibly TRBD2 (5 bases). V lost 0 bases and J lost 13, with 13 bases in between. CDR1 and CDR2 from the germline V gene are SGHTA and FQGTGA. The CDR3 spans 13 residues. CDR3 nucleotide sequence: TGTGCCAGCAGCTTAACGTCGTCTAGCCCACAGTTCTTC. Translation: CASSLTSSSPQFF.

This clonotype was counted only a few times. The chain recombines TRBV12-3 or TRBV12-4 with TRBJ2-7, with a weak D call TRBD2 (7 bases). This CDR3 contains 15 residues. Between the trimmed V and J ends, which lost 3 bases and 7 bases, there was a span of 19 bases. For the CDR3, the DNA is TGTGCCAGCAGTTTGGTCGGGAGGAGGGGGGGGGAGCAGTACTTC. Translating it yields CASSLVGRRGGEQYF.

This clonotype was counted only a few times. This chain links TRBV10-3 with TRBJ2-2, with D perhaps TRBD1 (6 bases). Germline CDR1 is ENHRY and CDR2 is SYGVKD. The CDR3 covers 14 residues. Trimming took off 7 bases at V and 3 bases at J, with 12 bases between the two ends. CDR3 amino acids: CAITQGTDTGELFF. The CDR3 DNA reads as TGTGCCATCACACAGGGTACGGACACCGGGGAGCTGTTTTTT.

The chain uses TRBV6-5 and TRBJ2-6; no definite D call. Germline CDR1 reads MNHEY; CDR2 reads SVGAGI. This CDR3 region has 16 residues. The V gene lost 1 base and the J gene lost 3 bases, with 10 bases spanning the gap. This CDR3 reads CASSYWFARGANVLTF. The CDR3, as DNA: TGTGCCAGCAGTTACTGGTTTGCTCGTGGGGCCAACGTCCTGACTTTC.

The chain employs TRBV6-6 and TRBJ2-7; 9 bases are shared with TRBD1. The CDR3 runs 15 residues. Trimming at V came to 6 bases and at J to 5 bases, leaving 11 bases not matched to a gene. CDR1 is MNHNY and CDR2 is SVGAGI in the germline V gene (reference sequence). CDR3 sequence reads: CASSPTGTGRNEQYF. CDR3 in DNA: TGTGCCAGCAGCCCGACCGGGACAGGGCGAAACGAGCAGTACTTC.

Ten or more counts support this clonotype. The J gene is TRBJ2-1, the V gene TRBV12-3 or TRBV12-4; the D is unclear. V lost 6 bases and J 6 bases, leaving 18 bases between the germline ends. The CDR3 has 15 amino acids. The CDR3 loop is CASRKTREISNEQFF. The CDR3 region has the DNA TGTGCCAGCAGAAAGACCCGTGAAATTAGCAATGAGCAGTTCTTC.

The gene calls are TRBV28 and TRBJ1-1, with D possibly matching TRBD1 (6 bases). Per the germline V gene, CDR1 is MDHEN and CDR2 is SYDVKM. V was cut by 4 bases and J by 0 bases, with 15 bases left in between. The length of the CDR3 is 16 residues. CDR3: CASSSPGGAMNTEAFF. The CDR3 DNA is TGTGCCAGCAGTTCCCCTGGGGGGGCTATGAACACTGAAGCTTTCTTT.

The V and J genes are TRBV6-6 and TRBJ2-1; 12 nucleotides align to TRBD2. With V trimmed by 6 bases and J by 1 base, 4 bases remained unmatched. Germline-derived CDR1 and CDR2 are MNHNY and SVGAGI (reference sequence). There are 16 residues in the CDR3. The CDR3 nucleotides are TGTGCCAGCAGCTTCGGGACTAGCGGGTCCTACAATGAGCAGTTCTTC. Translating gives CASSFGTSGSYNEQFF.

This clonotype was observed many times. The chain links TRBV7-2 to TRBJ1-5; D remains ambiguous. Looked up from germline, CDR1 is SGHTA and CDR2 is FQGNSA. Trimming removed 3 bases from V and 0 bases from J, with 18 bases in between. The length of the CDR3 is 18 residues. CDR3 in DNA: TGTGCCAGCAGCTTTGGGGAGGATCCCAGGTATAGCAATCAGCCCCAGCATTTT. This codes for CASSFGEDPRYSNQPQHF.

The CDR3 DNA sequence: TGTGCCAGCAGTCGTCCCGGGACAGGTCAGCCCCAGCATTTT. It codes for CASSRPGTGQPQHF. The rearrangement uses TRBV6-5 and TRBJ1-5; 8 bases map to TRBD1. The V gene end was trimmed by 5 bases and the J gene end by 6 bases; junction bases not matched to a gene: 6. The CDR3 runs 14 residues. Germline V gene sequence: CDR1 MNHEY, CDR2 SVGAGI.

This clonotype was found a few times. The chain uses TRBV12-3 or TRBV12-4 and TRBJ1-6; no firm D call. The CDR3 runs to 15 residues. Trimming shortened V by 2 bases and J by 0 bases, and 5 bases separated the two germline ends. CDR3 loop: CASSLRSSYNSPLHF. The DNA of the CDR3 is TGTGCCAGCAGTTTAAGGAGCTCCTATAATTCACCCCTCCACTTT.

In this sample, this clonotype turned up many times. The chain uses TRBV7-2 and TRBJ2-3, with D perhaps matching TRBD2 (6 bases). CDR3 size: 15 residues. Deletions cut 10 bases from V and 4 bases from J, with 21 bases between. Germline V gene data show CDR1 as SGHTA and CDR2 as FQGNSA. CDR3 sequence reads: CANGRVGPGADTQYF. The CDR3 DNA follows: TGTGCCAATGGCAGGGTGGGCCCGGGGGCAGATACGCAGTATTTT.

The chain couples TRBV4-3 to TRBJ2-1; D might be TRBD1 (5 bases). The CDR3 is made up of 18 amino acids. From germline, CDR1 is LGHNA and CDR2 YSLEER. The V end lost 1 base, the J end lost 4 bases, and 20 bases lay between the germline ends. This CDR3 is CASSQVIPIGQGYNEQFF. The CDR3 DNA reads TGCGCCAGCAGCCAAGTAATCCCGATCGGGCAGGGATACAATGAGCAGTTCTTC.